The clone carrying this T cell receptor (beta chain) has more than one count but fewer than ten. What it binds is not known. TCRdb's copy holds only in-frame clones and misses some; the assay was immunoSEQ multiplex PCR. Seen here are about 66,000 clones, about 80% observed once, and the top ten hold 3.5% to 4.5%. The V and J ends lost 4 bases and 2 bases respectively, with 10 bases between them. This CDR3 contains 14 residues. Germline V gives CDR1 LGHNA, CDR2 YNFKEQ. The record originates from a study of OX40 agonist ivuxolimab in advanced cancers. Study-level results: The specificity for antigen of the expanded peripheral T cells was not determined.

Anyone with autoimmune disease history or systemic immunosuppression was excluded. The starting material was CD4+ or CD8+ T cells sorted from blood, obtained in a trial of the OX40 agonist ivuxolimab. The receptor was derived from an adult with an advanced solid tumor such as melanoma, head and neck, liver or kidney cancer. The V call is TRBV4-2, the J call TRBJ2-3, with D perhaps matching TRBD2 (6 bases). CDR3: CASSPGLLTDTQYF. DNA for the CDR3: TGTGCCAGCAGCCCGGGACTCCTCACAGATACGCAGTATTTT.